This T cell receptor (beta chain) emerged from a study of blood T cell repertoires in COVID-19. Turning to the study itself: Both acute and convalescent COVID-19 samples were obtained from the United States, Italy and Spain. T cells, B-cell-depleted T cells, or PBMCs supplied cDNA or gDNA.

Authors' analysis steps: Scientists estimated how many nucleated cells there were by amplifying reference gene primers. Sequencing was performed with immunoSEQ multiplex PCR; in TCRdb, only in-frame clones are kept and a portion is missing. D and trimming were read from the DNA, whereas the V and J calls and clone size are those reported in that table. The sample has some 220,000 clones; approximately 78% are singletons. Germline CDR1 reads KGHDR; CDR2 reads SFDVKD. The V and J ends lost 1 base and 4 bases, in that order; junction bases with no gene match: 3. The CDR3 extends over 16 amino acids. V gene TRBV24-1 combines with J gene TRBJ2-1, with 10 bases lining up with TRBD2. The receptor comes from a woman in her 70s with COVID-19, enrolled during active disease. The specimen was peripheral blood. DNA for the CDR3: TGTGCCACCAGTGATTTAGCGGGAGGGCTATACAATGAGCAGTTCTTC. The encoded protein is CATSDLAGGLYNEQFF.